This TCR beta chain stems from a study of blood T cell repertoires in COVID-19. The wider study: Nucleic acid was either cDNA or gDNA, and it came from T cells, B-cell-depleted T cells, or PBMCs.

The protocol was immunoSEQ multiplex PCR, while the TCRdb copy is restricted to in-frame clones and leaves out a portion. In the table there are 200,000 or so clones, around nine tenths of which are singletons. The source of this sequence is a man between 60 and 70 years old with COVID-19, enrolled during active disease. Sequenced input: peripheral blood.

CDR3 coding DNA: TGTGCCACCCGGGACTCCCCCCTGGCCTTGGCAGATACGCAGTATTTT. This codes for CATRDSPLALADTQYF. The chain is built from TRBV2 and TRBJ2-3; tentative D call: TRBD2 (6 bases). The CDR3 is made up of 16 amino acids. Trimming shortened V by 10 bases and J by 4 bases, and 24 bases separated the two germline ends. CDR1 and CDR2 from the germline V gene are SNHLY and FYNNEI.